Listed here are 7 T cell receptor beta chains from one sample, sequenced in a study of T cells in localized non-small cell lung cancer (dated by TCRdb to about 2020). Receptors were amplified or captured by the immunoSEQ multiplex PCR assay. Sourced from immuneACCESS, this table was stored by TCRdb with only in-frame sequences that have V and J called. A share of the clones is absent; for the studies checked, an unresolved V gene accounts for under half, and the remainder has no known explanation. For this sample the table gives about 82,000 clones, of which less than 85% were detected only once. The ten largest make up roughly 21% of the sample. Here the sequenced sample was PBMCs, taken before any cancer treatment. These receptors all stem from a man between 35 and 75 years old with stage II squamous cell lung carcinoma.

The chain is built from TRBV6-1 and TRBJ1-6, with D unclear. This CDR3 comprises 13 residues. Trimming shortened V by 1 base and J by 11 bases, and 9 bases separated the two germline ends. Germline assignment: CDR1 MNHNS and CDR2 SASEGT. DNA for the CDR3: TGTGCCAGCAGTGAAGGAGTCAAGCCACCCCTCCACTTT. This translates into CASSEGVKPPLHF.

Here the CDR3 DNA reads TGTGCCAGCAGCAACCCGGACCTAAAAGAGACCCAGTACTTC. Residues: CASSNPDLKETQYF. The genes are TRBV11-2 and TRBJ2-5; D is ambiguous. Germline V CDR1 and CDR2: SGHAT, FQNNGV. The V end was cut by 5 bases, the J end by 3 bases, with 13 bases between. The CDR3 runs 14 residues. The full variable domain, completed using reference TRBV11-2 and TRBJ2-5, is EAGVAQSPRYKIIEKRQSVAFWCNPISGHATLYWYQQILGQGPKLLIQFQNNGVVDDSQLPKDRFSAERLKGVDSTLKIQPAKLEDSAVYLCASSNPDLKETQYFGPGTRLLVL.

The sample holds a few counts of this clone. The chain has TRBV9 and TRBJ1-1; D perhaps matches TRBD1 (6 bases). The CDR3 has 14 amino acids. Germline-derived CDR1 and CDR2 are SGDLS and YYNGEE. Trimming shortened V by 0 bases and J by 7 bases, and 13 bases separated the two germline ends. CDR3 DNA: TGTGCCAGCAGCGTAGCTGGGGGCGGGGGTGAAGCTTTCTTT. Amino acid sequence: CASSVAGGGGEAFF. Full variable domain (rest looked up from reference TRBV9 and TRBJ1-1): DSGVTQTPKHLITATGQRVTLRCSPRSGDLSVYWYQQSLDQGLQFLIQYYNGEERAKGNILERFSAQQFPDLHSELNLSSLELGDSALYFCASSVAGGGGEAFFGQGTRLTVV.

This clone was observed once. This CDR3 reads CASSGLLRPIETQYF. CDR3 in DNA: TGTGCCAGCAGTGGTTTACTAAGACCAATCGAGACCCAGTACTTC. The chain joins TRBV6-1 to TRBJ2-5, with D hard to call. V dropped 4 bases and J dropped 5 bases, with 17 bases sitting between them. This CDR3 region has 15 residues. Germline V gene data show CDR1 as MNHNS and CDR2 as SASEGT.

The rearrangement joins TRBV30 to TRBJ1-5, with D unclear. CDR1 GTSNPN and CDR2 SVGIG come from the germline V gene (reference sequence). CDR3 length: 13 amino acids. Between the trimmed V and J ends, which lost 1 base and 4 bases, there was a span of 8 bases. CDR3 residues: CAWSGGPNQPQHF. For the CDR3, the DNA is TGTGCCTGGAGTGGCGGCCCTAATCAGCCCCAGCATTTT.

The chain has TRBV7-9 and TRBJ1-2, with D perhaps TRBD1 (6 bases). The CDR3 is 12 residues long. V lost 5 bases, J lost 5 bases, and 9 bases lay in between. Germline loops: CDR1 SEHNR, CDR2 FQNEAQ (reference sequence). The DNA for the CDR3 is TGTGCCAGCAGCAACAGGGATTATGGCTACACCTTC. It yields the protein CASSNRDYGYTF.

The chain couples TRBV5-1 to TRBJ1-4; the match to TRBD1 covers 8 bases. CDR1 and CDR2 from the germline V gene are SGHRS and YFSETQ. The CDR3 is 14 residues long. V trimming: 3 bases; J trimming: 5 bases; junction bases outside the gene matches: 3. CDR3 in amino acids: CASSSGGSNEKLFF. In nucleotides, the CDR3 is TGCGCCAGCAGCTCAGGGGGCTCGAATGAAAAACTGTTTTTT.